This T cell receptor (beta chain) is from a study of cytomegalovirus exposure and HLA in healthy donors (dated by TCRdb to the late 2010s). Background on the whole study: In an earlier analysis of around 540 of the donors, approximately 300 Gb of sequence data and 117 million unique TCR beta sequences from 180 million or so T cells were reported. Approximately 300 gigabases of sequencing data and 70 million to 85 million unique TCR sequences were included in an early release covering around 650 HLA-typed donors. Of the roughly 400 genotyped donors, about 80% fell in the genetic ancestry cluster associated with self-reported Caucasian donors. The study aimed to test whether cataloging public T cell receptors could reveal signatures of past pathogen exposure. The study used immunosequencing to profile the T cell repertoires of approximately 650 subjects and linked those repertoires to cytomegalovirus serostatus. Besides the first cohort of roughly 700 subjects, a separate validation cohort made up of roughly 120 different subjects was used. To predict cytomegalovirus infection status, the study combined high-throughput TCR immunosequencing, statistical association of individual TCRs with disease status, and machine learning. In a later analysis, previously published TCR beta repertoires from 670 or so donors were re-analyzed and high-resolution HLA genotyping was added so that TCR occurrence patterns could be studied. Rather than using new phenotypic data, the later analysis identified candidate immune exposures from TCR beta sequences and from how often those sequences occurred across donors. An earlier analysis of roughly 580 of the donors used high-throughput TCR beta sequencing to judge whether each TCR beta V gene segment behaved as functional or pseudogenic. Alongside the repertoire data, information on donor age, sex, ethnicity and CMV serostatus was compiled. In a later genetic analysis, genome-wide SNP genotypes for about 60% of the 666 donors were used, and that subset was treated as a discovery cohort. Every discovery cohort repertoire had been produced on one sequencing platform. HLA typing included class I and class II loci at four-digit resolution. The number of typed donors differed by locus: roughly 629-640 for A, B, C, DRB1 and DQB1; 522 for DQA1; 606 for DPA1; and roughly 470 for DPB1. Because of strong linkage in the cohort, 4 to 6 DR-DQ haplotypes were treated as single units for association and clustering. Across around 400 genotyped donors of the cohort, an average of about 240,000 unique TCR beta nucleotide sequences per donor were sequenced, and roughly a sixth of those sequences were non-productive.

According to the germline V gene, CDR1 reads MRHNA and CDR2 reads SNTAGT. V loses 7 bases of germline sequence and J loses 4 bases, and the interval between the two ends is 13 bases. The CDR3 goes from the cysteine to the phenylalanine over 13 residues. CDR3 DNA is the only sequence kept; it has 39 bases, read in frame from the first base. The paper as a whole reports these results and caveats: The authors suggested that the approach could potentially be extended to other disease states and immunological phenotypes. In a later analysis, TCR association rates were found to vary across HLA loci, with the most associated TCRs seen for DRB1 alleles and the fewest for HLA-C alleles. An association between a missense DCLRE1C variant and V-gene and J-gene trimming of TCR beta chains was found in a later genetic analysis and replicated in an independent cohort. Strong co-occurrence of HLA alleles, especially DR and DQ, made assigning TCR associations to individual alleles difficult. In this cohort, only TCR beta chains were sequenced, and detectable features were limited by the absence of alpha or paired-chain data. A later analysis reported that several top co-occurrence clusters appeared linked to parvovirus B19, influenza, CMV and Epstein-Barr virus. For the cohort, immune exposure information was limited to CMV serostatus. Roughly uniform sequencing depth across donors was assumed in presence/absence analyses, although this assumption may not hold. In a later analysis, around 17,000 TCR beta sequences were associated with specific HLA alleles at a false discovery rate of 0.05. A later analysis found that most CMV-associated TCR beta chains appeared HLA-restricted, with HLA associations seemingly driven largely by CMV exposure. Because HLA typing was missing for some donors at each locus, association tests included only the typed subset. Because counts were too low, fewer than 20 rarely observed V segments, including chromosome 9 orphons, were excluded from the earlier analysis of roughly 580 of the donors. A further reported finding was that TCR beta sequences accurately predicted the HLA-A and HLA-B alleles for most subjects in the first cohort. Broadly in line with IMGT annotations, most TCR beta V segments showed up in productive rearrangements about 90% or about 30% of the time in an earlier analysis of approximately 600 of the donors. A few of the identified cytomegalovirus-associated TCR beta chains were confirmed in vitro to be specific for cytomegalovirus antigens. A total of fewer than 200 TCR beta chains were listed by the study as associated with cytomegalovirus. Compared with the approximately 670-donor mean, donors in an Asian-associated ancestry cluster had fewer N-insertions in productive TCRs, according to a later genetic analysis. A cluster of highly shared sequence variants was judged likely to represent a technical artifact of the sequencing pipeline. Compared with equally common non-associated chains, HLA-associated TCR beta chains in a later analysis were more clonally expanded and had lower generation probabilities. The 87-base-pair reads could not distinguish some IMGT-functional V segments, including TRBV6-2 and TRBV6-3, so those segments were excluded. Most TCR sequences were seen in very few donors, while some public TCRs were found in many individuals. Cytomegalovirus status was reported to be diagnosed by the classifier with high specificity and sensitivity in both the original and validation cohorts. Correlated functional status among segregating V segments might be attributable to linkage disequilibrium, but an unknown experimental factor could not be ruled out.

In total, 600 or so healthy bone marrow donors made up the cohort. At the time of sampling, every cohort member was nominally healthy, though immune exposures that went unrecorded were likely present. The donor was CMV seronegative and belonged to the group of more than 300 seronegative cohort members. A peripheral blood sample was provided by each donor, and peripheral blood mononuclear cells were used for TCR beta sequencing. Genomic DNA extraction from the blood cell samples was performed with the Qiagen DNeasy Blood Extraction Kit. On this clone itself: This clone's antigen is unknown. The sample holds no much larger clone one base away, and base qualities are not on file.

The library was made by the immunoSEQ multiplex PCR assay. A mixture of 60 forward primers for TCR Vbeta segments and 13 reverse primers for TCR Jbeta segments was used in the multiplex PCR. Amplification of the CDR3 region of rearranged TCR beta genes was performed with a multiplex PCR assay on genomic DNA. Amplified TCR beta libraries were sequenced as 87-base-pair reads on the Illumina HiSeq System. For the original study's pipeline: A later analysis tallied 75 million to 85 million unique TCR beta chains across the 640 or so repertoires, and roughly 11 million of those chains were shared by two or more donors. Raw reads were error-corrected and collapsed into unique sequences by a nearest-neighbor algorithm in which closely related sequences were merged to remove PCR and sequencing errors. Alignment of CDR3 sequences to IMGT reference sequences was used to assign V, D and J gene segments. For a sequence to be retained, a match of at least six nucleotides to both a V gene segment and a J gene segment was required. A rearrangement was called productive if the CDR3 had no stop codons and remained in frame with V and J, and every other rearrangement was called non-productive. Following IMGT convention, CDR3 was defined as the stretch from the second conserved V-encoded cysteine up to the conserved J-encoded phenylalanine. Sequences without an unambiguous match to a single V gene segment were excluded from the earlier analysis of approximately 560 of the donors. An earlier analysis of under 750 of the donors called V segments functional above 56.7% productive rearrangements and segregating when the between-donor standard deviation exceeded 5%. To diagnose cytomegalovirus status from the catalog of TCR beta chain sequences, a statistical classification framework was built. A later analysis assigned V and J genes by comparing TCR nucleotide sequences with IMGT/GENE-DB human TR gene sequences. The TCRdist pipeline was used in a later analysis to assign CDR3 sequences and most-parsimonious VDJ recombination scenarios. In a later analysis, each TCR beta chain was defined by its CDR3 amino acid sequence together with its V-gene family, and reads lacking a unique V-gene family were excluded. To address suspected cross-contamination and a sequencing artifact, a later analysis removed 592 highly shared, low-generation-probability nucleotide sequences. A later analysis calculated a clonal expansion index for each public chain from normalized within-repertoire ranks of inferred template counts. In a later analysis, generation probabilities were computed with a VDJ recombination model fitted to out-of-frame rearrangements, and the resulting probabilities were checked against IGoR. A later analysis scored TCR-TCR, TCR-HLA and TCR-CMV co-occurrence with hypergeometric tests, applying a repertoire-size bias correction to TCR pairs. A later analysis estimated false discovery rates by permuting HLA or CMV assignments 20 times. In a later analysis, co-occurring TCRs were grouped using DBSCAN, and TCRdist sequence similarity was added for clustering within HLA-allele-positive subsets. Repertoires with fewer than 30,000 or more than 120,000 public chains, plus five repertoires with anomalous nucleotide sharing, were excluded from co-occurrence clustering. This is the immuneACCESS table as TCRdb keeps it, with only in-frame sequences that have V and J called. A part of the clones is gone; compared with another copy, unresolved V genes explain less than half, and the rest is unexplained. The DNA was the basis for D and trimming; V, J and clone size are from that table. A total of some 190,000 clones appear in this sample, around nine tenths of them only once. Of the sample, around 0.3% is held by the ten largest clones.

The sequence links TRBV6-4 to TRBJ2-5; a tentative D call is TRBD1 (5 bases match). The material sequenced was PBMCs. The TCR comes from a woman younger than 45 in good health and CMV-seronegative. The CDR3 reads CASINRLGETQYF. The nucleotide sequence is TGTGCCAGCATCAACAGGTTGGGAGAGACCCAGTACTTC.